The TCR beta chain described here comes from a study of cytomegalovirus exposure and HLA in healthy donors. The V and J ends lost 4 bases and 0 bases respectively, with 10 bases between them. Germline V gene lookup returns CDR1 KGHSH and CDR2 LQKENI. The CDR3 has 15 residues. This PCR relied on a set of 60 Vbeta primers and 13 Jbeta primers. Only in-frame clones appear in the TCRdb table, and some are missing; sequencing was by immunoSEQ multiplex PCR. The table lists 55,000 to 80,000 clones, roughly 78% of them singletons. This clonotype was obtained from a man younger than 35 in good health and CMV-seronegative. Sequenced input: PBMCs. V gene TRBV18 combines with J gene TRBJ1-5; TRBD1 might be the D (5 bases). CDR3 nucleotides: TGTGCCAGCTCACGGCAGGGTTATAGCAATCAGCCCCAGCATTTT. Amino acid sequence: CASSRQGYSNQPQHF.